These 24 T cell receptor beta chains were sequenced from one sample in a study of T cell responses to AZD1222 COVID-19 vaccine. Profiled with immunoSEQ multiplex PCR; TCRdb holds only in-frame clones, not every one. The sample has about 160,000 clones; 90% to 95% are singletons. Sequences were derived from peripheral blood, sampled on day 0 of AZD1222 vaccination. The receptors stem from an adult in good health.

This chain connects TRBV6-6 to TRBJ2-6; D is undetermined. This CDR3 has 14 residues. V lost 2 bases, J lost 2 bases, and 4 bases lay in between. Germline V gene lookup returns CDR1 MNHNY and CDR2 SVGAGI (reference sequence). CDR3 DNA: TGTGCCAGCAGTTACCCCGCTGGGGCCAACGTCCTGACTTTC. Its protein is CASSYPAGANVLTF.

This sequence joins TRBV2 and TRBJ1-3, with 7 nucleotides matching TRBD1. The germline gives CDR1 SNHLY, CDR2 FYNNEI. The CDR3 consists of 14 residues. J lost 0 bases, V lost 6 bases, and 2 bases had no gene match. The CDR3 sequence: CASRAGGSGNTIYF. The CDR3 region has the DNA TGTGCCAGCAGGGCAGGGGGCTCTGGAAACACCATATATTTT.

The CDR3 sequence is CASSFGSSGKYNEQFF. CDR3 coding DNA: TGTGCCAGCAGCTTTGGGAGTAGCGGAAAATACAATGAGCAGTTCTTC. This chain connects TRBV7-6 to TRBJ2-1; D perhaps matches TRBD2 (6 bases). Germline V gene sequence: CDR1 SGHVS, CDR2 FNYEAQ. Trimming left V 3 bases short and J 4 bases short, with 16 bases between. This CDR3 contains 16 residues.

This chain joins TRBV12-5 and TRBJ2-3, with 9 nucleotides matching TRBD1. The length of the CDR3 is 17 residues. The V gene's germline CDR1 is LGHNT and CDR2 FRNRAP. V shed 1 base and J 5 bases; nucleotides not matched to a gene: 10. The CDR3: CASGLGSGTGSRDTQYF. The CDR3 nucleotides are TGTGCTAGTGGTTTGGGATCGGGGACAGGGAGTCGAGATACGCAGTATTTT.

V usage is TRBV11-3 and J usage is TRBJ2-3; no clear D. Germline V gene sequence: CDR1 SGHNT, CDR2 YENEEA. The CDR3 is made up of 11 amino acids. Trimming took 0 bases from V and 5 from J, leaving 0 bases between them. The CDR3 spells CASSLEDTQYF. Here the CDR3 DNA reads TGTGCCAGCAGCTTAGAAGATACGCAGTATTTT.

V usage is TRBV7-2 and J usage is TRBJ2-7, with 10 bases identical to TRBD2. With V trimmed by 5 bases and J by 3 bases, 4 bases remained unmatched. The V gene's germline CDR1 is SGHTA and CDR2 FQGNSA. This CDR3 has 14 amino acids. The CDR3 nucleotides are TGTGCCAGCAGCCTGGGACTAGCGAACTACGAGCAGTACTTC. It specifies CASSLGLANYEQYF.

The chain links TRBV7-8 to TRBJ2-1, with 7 bases matching TRBD2. V trimming: 1 base; J trimming: 1 base; junction bases outside the gene matches: 10. CDR1 SGHVS and CDR2 FQNEAQ come from the germline V gene. This CDR3 comprises 18 residues. CDR3 DNA: TGTGCCAGCAGCTTAGGGGGACTACGGCTAGCATCCTACAATGAGCAGTTCTTC. It translates to CASSLGGLRLASYNEQFF.

This chain uses TRBV5-4 with TRBJ1-2; 9 nucleotides line up with TRBD1. V trimming: 10 bases; J trimming: 8 bases; junction bases outside the gene matches: 18. The CDR3 length is 15 residues. Looked up from germline, CDR1 is SGHNT and CDR2 is YYREEE (reference sequence). CDR3 in amino acids: CAYIGRGTGKEGYTF. Written as DNA, the CDR3 is TGTGCCTACATTGGGAGGGGGACAGGGAAAGAAGGCTACACCTTC.

J is TRBJ1-2 and V is TRBV7-9; the match to TRBD1 covers 8 bases. Trimming removed 3 bases from V and 0 bases from J; junction bases left unmatched: 3. Germline CDR1 SEHNR, CDR2 FQNEAQ (reference sequence). CDR3 length: 15 amino acids. The CDR3 region is CASSLGTGSNYGYTF. Written as DNA, the CDR3 is TGTGCCAGCAGCTTGGGGACAGGTTCTAACTATGGCTACACCTTC.

V and J are TRBV5-1 and TRBJ1-1; D unresolved. The germline V and J ends were trimmed by 4 bases and 4 bases, with 14 bases remaining between them. CDR1 is SGHRS, CDR2 YFSETQ, per germline. This CDR3 has 14 residues. As DNA, the CDR3 is TGCGCCAGCAGCGATCCGGGAGACGGCACTGAAGCTTTCTTT. Protein product: CASSDPGDGTEAFF.

V and J are TRBV2 and TRBJ1-2; no definite D call. Germline CDR1 reads SNHLY; CDR2 reads FYNNEI. The CDR3 contains 13 residues. V dropped 5 bases and J dropped 4 bases, with 11 bases sitting between them. The CDR3 DNA sequence: TGTGCCAGCAGTTGGGGAGGGAGCTATGGCTACACCTTC. Protein: CASSWGGSYGYTF.

The rearrangement links TRBV30 to TRBJ2-7, with 8 positions matching TRBD1. Germline-derived CDR1 and CDR2 are GTSNPN and SVGIG (reference sequence). The CDR3 length is 15 residues. Unmatched junction bases numbered 6, after V lost 2 bases and J lost 0 bases. This CDR3 reads CAWSLTGGYSYEQYF. The DNA of the CDR3 is TGTGCCTGGAGTTTAACAGGGGGGTACTCCTACGAGCAGTACTTC.

V is TRBV7-6 and J is TRBJ2-5; no definite D call. Trimming removed 5 bases at V and 3 bases at J, with 19 bases between. There are 16 residues in the CDR3. CDR1 is SGHVS, CDR2 FNYEAQ, per germline. CDR3 sequence: CASSPMAGSLEETQYF. The CDR3 nucleotides read TGTGCCAGCAGCCCGATGGCCGGCTCCCTAGAAGAGACCCAGTACTTC. Filled out from reference TRBV7-6 and TRBJ2-5, the complete variable domain reads GAGVSQSPRYKVTKRGQDVALRCDPISGHVSLYWYRQALGQGPEFLTYFNYEAQQDKSGLPNDRFSAERPEGSISTLTIQRTEQRDSAMYRCASSPMAGSLEETQYFGPGTRLLVL.

The chain has TRBV18 and TRBJ2-2; D perhaps matches TRBD2 (6 bases). V lost 3 bases, J lost 13 bases, and 15 bases lay in between. Germline V lookup: CDR1 KGHSH, CDR2 LQKENI. CDR3 size: 13 residues. In DNA, the CDR3 is TGTGCCAGCTCACCTGGAACCCGGGAGAGGCTGTTTTTT. The encoded protein is CASSPGTRERLFF.

The CDR3 DNA reads as TGTGCCAGCAGCTTTGATACGCAGTATTTT. Translating it yields CASSFDTQYF. V and J are TRBV7-9 and TRBJ2-3; D unresolved. Trimming shortened V by 3 bases and J by 6 bases, and 1 base separated the two germline ends. This CDR3 spans 10 amino acids. Germline lookup yields CDR1 SEHNR and CDR2 FQNEAQ (reference sequence).

J is TRBJ2-1 and V is TRBV9, with TRBD1 matching 11 bases. This CDR3 is built from 16 residues. Germline CDR1 is SGDLS and CDR2 is YYNGEE. The J segment lost 4 bases and the V segment lost 3 bases, leaving 6 bases of the junction unmatched. The CDR3 bases are TGTGCCAGCAGCGGTCCCGGGACAGGGGGTTACAATGAGCAGTTCTTC. Protein product: CASSGPGTGGYNEQFF.

The V gene is TRBV6-2 or TRBV6-3, the J gene TRBJ2-7, with 11 bases that match TRBD1. This CDR3 spans 15 amino acids. CDR1 and CDR2 from the germline V gene are MNHEY and SVGEGT. Trimming at V came to 0 bases and at J to 6 bases, leaving 4 bases not matched to a gene. The CDR3 DNA follows: TGTGCCAGCAGTTACTCCGGACAGGGGGCCGGCGAGCAGTACTTC. This encodes CASSYSGQGAGEQYF.

Concerning this clone itself: Other DNA sequences in the sample encode the same CDR3. The rearrangement joins TRBV3-1 (or the pseudogene TRBV3-2) to TRBJ2-3, with 10 bases lining up with TRBD2. Germline CDR1 is LGHDT and CDR2 is YNNKEL (reference sequence). V shed 0 bases, J shed 1 base, and the junction held 1 base outside the gene matches. CDR3 size: 16 residues. CDR3 coding DNA: TGTGCCAGCAGCCAAGAAAGCGGGGGGGGCACAGATACGCAGTATTTT. Translating gives CASSQESGGGTDTQYF.

This clone occurred a few times. This chain joins TRBV10-2 and TRBJ1-1; 12 bases agree with TRBD1. The V and J ends lost 8 bases and 5 bases, in that order; junction bases with no gene match: 6. There are 14 residues in the CDR3. Per germline, CDR1 WSHSY and CDR2 SAAADI. Written as DNA, the CDR3 is TGCGCCAGCCGGGACAGGGGGCAAGGTACTGAAGCTTTCTTT. Protein product: CASRDRGQGTEAFF.

The chain links TRBV12-5 to TRBJ2-1, with D uncertain. V shed 2 bases and J shed 4 bases, with 6 bases lying between them. The CDR3 loop spans 13 amino acids. Germline-derived CDR1 and CDR2 are LGHNT and FRNRAP. The CDR3 loop reads CASGLTTYNEQFF. The CDR3 nucleotides read TGTGCTAGTGGTTTGACGACTTACAATGAGCAGTTCTTC.

This chain connects TRBV5-1 to TRBJ2-7; 8 bases match TRBD2. Trimming cost V 2 bases and J 4 bases; bases outside gene matches: 8. From germline, CDR1 is SGHRS and CDR2 YFSETQ. The CDR3 length is 15 residues. CDR3 coding DNA: TGCGCCAGCAGCTTATTAGCGGGAAGAGAATACGAGCAGTACTTC. It translates to CASSLLAGREYEQYF.

This chain joins TRBV7-2 and TRBJ1-5, with unresolved D. This CDR3 contains 16 residues. Germline V gene lookup returns CDR1 SGHTA and CDR2 FQGNSA. Trimming stripped 2 bases from V and 4 bases from J, with 15 bases between. The CDR3, as DNA: TGTGCCAGCAGCTTAAGGGAGGGCTTGTCAAATCAGCCCCAGCATTTT. Its translation is CASSLREGLSNQPQHF.

The gene calls are TRBV6-4 and TRBJ2-3, with D perhaps given as TRBD1 or TRBD2 (5 bases each). The CDR3 is made up of 15 amino acids. V lost 6 bases and J 7 bases, leaving 20 bases between the germline ends. From germline, CDR1 is MRHNA and CDR2 SNTAGT. The CDR3 spells CASRPGPRHINTQYF. Written as DNA, the CDR3 is TGTGCCAGCAGACCGGGACCTAGACATATCAATACGCAGTATTTT.

The chain links TRBV25-1 to TRBJ1-1; TRBD1 aligns across 7 bases. The CDR3 runs to 16 residues. Germline CDR1 reads MGHDK; CDR2 reads SYGVNS. The V and J ends lost 6 bases and 6 bases, in that order; junction bases with no gene match: 16. The CDR3 reads CASRQGGAGGDAEAFF. The CDR3 DNA follows: TGTGCCAGCAGGCAAGGGGGCGCGGGGGGTGATGCTGAAGCTTTCTTT.